A single sample is the source of the 27 T cell receptor beta chains below, sequenced in a study of blood T cell repertoires in COVID-19. Profiled with immunoSEQ multiplex PCR; TCRdb holds only in-frame clones, not every one. The profile shows about 170,000 clones, 88% of them singletons. Material for sequencing was peripheral blood. The origin of the receptors is a man aged 60 to 69 with acute or convalescent COVID-19.

The chain is built from TRBV6-5 and TRBJ1-1; D might be TRBD1 (6 bases). Germline V gene lookup returns CDR1 MNHEY and CDR2 SVGAGI. V lost 7 bases and J 1 base, leaving 13 bases between the germline ends. The length of the CDR3 is 14 residues. CDR3 in amino acids: CASTPTGKNTEAFF. The CDR3 DNA reads as TGTGCCAGCACTCCAACAGGGAAGAACACTGAAGCTTTCTTT.

The chain recombines TRBV11-2 with TRBJ2-7; D remains ambiguous. Germline V lookup: CDR1 SGHAT, CDR2 FQNNGV. Trimming pared 0 bases from V and 3 bases from J, leaving 12 bases between. The length of the CDR3 is 15 residues. Written as DNA, the CDR3 is TGTGCCAGCAGCTTAGATCAAACAGCCATCTACGAGCAGTACGTC. Its translation: CASSLDQTAIYEQYV.

The J gene is TRBJ1-2, the V gene TRBV29-1; possible D gene TRBD1, 6 bases. Trimming pared 5 bases from V and 0 bases from J, leaving 10 bases between. CDR1 is SQVTM and CDR2 is ANQGSEA in the germline V gene. The CDR3 sequence is 13 residues long. Written as DNA, the CDR3 is TGCAGCGTTCGGACAGACTCTAACTATGGCTACACCTTC. Its translation: CSVRTDSNYGYTF.

This clone showed up just once. The chain combines TRBV27 with TRBJ1-3, with unresolved D. The V gene's germline CDR1 is MNHEY and CDR2 SMNVEV (reference sequence). The length of the CDR3 is 14 residues. Trimming stripped 0 bases from V and 4 bases from J, with 7 bases between. The CDR3 spells CASSLSSQGNTIYF. The CDR3 DNA reads TGTGCCAGCAGTTTATCCTCGCAGGGAAACACCATATATTTT.

The J gene is TRBJ2-3, the V gene TRBV27; 9 bases agree with TRBD1. The CDR3 runs to 15 residues. Germline CDR1 is MNHEY and CDR2 is SMNVEV (reference sequence). Trimming took 4 bases from V and 3 from J; bases not matched to a gene: 5. CDR3 nucleotide sequence: TGTGCCAGCAGTTCCTGGGACAGGGTGACAGATACGCAGTATTTT. It yields the protein CASSSWDRVTDTQYF.

The chain employs TRBV4-2 and TRBJ2-5; 11 bases are a match to TRBD2. Germline V CDR1 and CDR2: LGHNA, YNFKEQ. CDR3 size: 16 residues. V was clipped by 3 bases and J by 5 bases; unmatched bases: 8. In DNA form, the CDR3 reads TGTGCCAGCAGCCAGGAACTAGCGGGGGCTGGGGAGACCCAGTACTTC. Translating gives CASSQELAGAGETQYF.

The V and J genes are TRBV27 and TRBJ1-3; 7 bases map to TRBD1. Germline V gene data show CDR1 as MNHEY and CDR2 as SMNVEV (reference sequence). Germline trimming cut 6 bases from V and 1 base from J; bases unmatched to any gene: 3. The CDR3 extends over 14 amino acids. CDR3 bases: TGTGCCAGCAGGGTGACAGGGTCTGGAAACACCATATATTTT. It yields the protein CASRVTGSGNTIYF.

This chain joins TRBV24-1 and TRBJ2-2, with 11 bases lining up with TRBD1. The CDR3 consists of 16 residues. V dropped 5 bases and J dropped 4; count of bases not matched to a gene: 5. From germline, CDR1 is KGHDR and CDR2 SFDVKD. CDR3 sequence: CATSAPGQGGTGELFF. CDR3 coding DNA: TGTGCCACCAGTGCTCCGGGACAGGGGGGCACCGGGGAGCTGTTTTTT.

The chain recombines TRBV7-3 with TRBJ2-5, with D possibly matching TRBD2 (6 bases). CDR3 length: 17 amino acids. Trimming took 2 bases from V and 1 from J, leaving 17 bases between them. Germline values: CDR1 SGHTA, CDR2 FQGTGA. CDR3 sequence (DNA): TGTGCCAGCAGCTTAGGCCCCTTAGGCGGGGCCCAAGAGACCCAGTACTTC. It translates to CASSLGPLGGAQETQYF.

This chain connects TRBV18 to TRBJ1-2, with TRBD1 identical over 9 bases. V lost 2 bases and J lost 6; bases outside the gene matches: 7. CDR1 and CDR2 (germline): KGHSH, LQKENI. The CDR3 has 15 residues. The CDR3 is CASSPGTGYSHGYTF. CDR3 coding DNA: TGTGCCAGCTCACCAGGGACAGGGTATTCCCATGGCTACACCTTC.

The chain uses TRBV5-8 and TRBJ2-3, with 7 bases aligning to TRBD2. Germline assignment: CDR1 SGHTS and CDR2 YDEGEE. This CDR3 is 12 amino acids long. After removal of 2 bases from V and 11 bases from J, the junction contained 5 bases not matched to a gene. In DNA, the CDR3 is TGTGCCAGCAGCTTTTCTGGACTAGTGCAGTATTTT. Translation gives CASSFSGLVQYF.

The chain combines TRBV7-9 with TRBJ1-4, with D perhaps TRBD1 (5 bases). Trimming pared 4 bases from V and 2 bases from J, leaving 11 bases between. CDR3 length: 15 residues. Germline CDR1 reads SEHNR; CDR2 reads FQNEAQ (reference sequence). The CDR3 loop reads CASSSLRGTNEKLFF. The CDR3 region has the DNA TGTGCCAGCAGCTCACTACGGGGGACTAATGAAAAACTGTTTTTT.

To note about this clone: The identical CDR3 is also encoded by other nucleotide sequences in the sample. The J gene is TRBJ2-2, the V gene TRBV18, with D possibly TRBD1 on 5 matching bases. In germline, CDR1 is KGHSH, CDR2 LQKENI. The CDR3 length is 15 residues. V gave up 3 bases and J gave up 4 bases, with 12 bases separating them. The CDR3 protein is CASSPRTGPTGELFF. CDR3 sequence (DNA): TGTGCCAGCTCACCTCGAACAGGCCCCACCGGGGAGCTGTTTTTT.

This rearrangement joins TRBV5-6 to TRBJ1-5; unclear D gene. CDR3 length equals 14 residues. Per the germline V gene, CDR1 is SGHDT and CDR2 is YYEEEE. V was cut by 4 bases and J by 2 bases, with 10 bases left in between. The CDR3 DNA is TGTGCCAGCAGCGACCTTGCGGGCAATCAGCCCCAGCATTTT. It yields the protein CASSDLAGNQPQHF.

The gene calls are TRBV6-5 and TRBJ1-6, with 9 bases fitting TRBD1. The length of the CDR3 is 13 residues. Unmatched junction bases numbered 2, after V lost 7 bases and J lost 7 bases. CDR1 is MNHEY and CDR2 is SVGAGI in the germline V gene. CDR3 protein: CASTTGGNSPLHF. The CDR3 coding sequence is TGTGCCAGCACAACAGGGGGCAATTCACCCCTCCACTTT.

This rearrangement joins TRBV5-1 to TRBJ2-1; 10 bases agree with TRBD2. V lost 2 bases and J lost 7; bases outside the gene matches: 12. CDR3 size: 17 residues. Per germline, CDR1 SGHRS and CDR2 YFSETQ. The CDR3 nucleotides read TGCGCCAGCAGCTTAACTACAGCGGGAGGGCCTGGGAATGAGCAGTTCTTC. It is translated as CASSLTTAGGPGNEQFF. Based on the CDR3 plus reference TRBV5-1 and TRBJ2-1, the full variable domain is KAGVTQTPRYLIKTRGQQVTLSCSPISGHRSVSWYQQTPGQGLQFLFEYFSETQRNKGNFPGRFSGRQFSNSRSEMNVSTLELGDSALYLCASSLTTAGGPGNEQFFGPGTRLTVL.

This clone appeared a few times. The chain has TRBV19 and TRBJ2-1, with a tentative D call TRBD2 (5 bases). Trimming left V 2 bases short and J 6 bases short, with 8 bases between. Germline V gives CDR1 LNHDA, CDR2 SQIVND (reference sequence). The CDR3 contains 13 residues. In DNA form, the CDR3 reads TGTGCCAGTAGTATAAACGGGATCAATGAGCAGTTCTTC. This sequence encodes CASSINGINEQFF.

This chain joins TRBV5-1 and TRBJ2-7, with 8 bases that match TRBD1. J gave up 0 bases and V 4 bases, and 9 bases lay outside the gene matches. The V gene's germline CDR1 is SGHRS and CDR2 YFSETQ. The CDR3 contains 16 residues. CDR3 sequence (DNA): TGCGCCAGCAGCACCCGGACAGGGTTTAGCTCCTACGAGCAGTACTTC. Translated, it gives CASSTRTGFSSYEQYF.

The rearrangement links TRBV24-1 to TRBJ2-3, with TRBD1 as a possible D gene (5 bases). CDR1 is KGHDR, CDR2 SFDVKD, per germline. V lost 4 bases, J lost 3 bases, and 7 bases lay in between. This CDR3 is 13 amino acids long. For the CDR3, the DNA is TGTGCCACCAGTGACTGGACAACAGATACGCAGTATTTT. It encodes CATSDWTTDTQYF.

This chain connects TRBV2 to TRBJ2-3; 8 bases are a match to TRBD2. The CDR3 consists of 14 residues. Trimming cost V 7 bases and J 4 bases; bases outside gene matches: 7. Per germline, CDR1 SNHLY and CDR2 FYNNEI. Written as DNA, the CDR3 is TGTGCCAGCAAAAGCGGACTAGCCCCAGATACGCAGTATTTT. Its translation is CASKSGLAPDTQYF.

The V call is TRBV19, the J call TRBJ2-7; tentatively, D is TRBD2 (6 bases). Germline V gene sequence: CDR1 LNHDA, CDR2 SQIVND (reference sequence). The CDR3 spans 13 residues. V was cut by 4 bases and J by 6 bases, with 13 bases left in between. CDR3 DNA: TGTGCCAGTAGTAAGGAGGGGCGAGGCGAGCAGTACTTC. It is translated as CASSKEGRGEQYF.

The gene calls are TRBV28 and TRBJ2-1; maybe TRBD2 (6 bases). Trimming removed 2 bases from V and 6 bases from J, with 14 bases in between. This CDR3 spans 15 amino acids. Germline V lookup: CDR1 MDHEN, CDR2 SYDVKM. The CDR3 protein is CASSLMGGGSNEQFF. CDR3 nucleotide sequence: TGTGCCAGCAGTTTAATGGGAGGCGGAAGCAATGAGCAGTTCTTC.

This clone was seen once. The DNA of the CDR3 is TGTGCCAGCAGCTTAAACGGGGTCCAAGAGACCCAGTACTTC. This gives the protein CASSLNGVQETQYF. This chain links TRBV7-2 with TRBJ2-5, with a tentative D call TRBD2 (5 bases). Germline CDR1 is SGHTA and CDR2 is FQGNSA. This CDR3 comprises 14 residues. Between the trimmed V and J ends, which lost 2 bases and 1 base, there was a span of 8 bases. The whole variable domain, filled in from reference TRBV7-2 and TRBJ2-5, reads GAGVSQSPSNKVTEKGKDVELRCDPISGHTALYWYRQSLGQGLEFLIYFQGNSAPDKSGLPSDRFSAERTGGSVSTLTIQRTQQEDSAVYLCASSLNGVQETQYFGPGTRLLVL.

The count of this clone is one. V gene TRBV19 combines with J gene TRBJ2-2, with TRBD1 identical over 8 bases. CDR1 is LNHDA and CDR2 is SQIVND in the germline V gene (reference sequence). V shed 4 bases, J shed 4 bases, and the junction held 5 bases outside the gene matches. The CDR3 has 15 residues. DNA for the CDR3: TGTGCCAGTAGTACCGACAGGGGTAGCACCGGGGAGCTGTTTTTT. Amino acids: CASSTDRGSTGELFF.

This clone was recorded only once. This chain joins TRBV7-2 and TRBJ1-1; no clear D. V was trimmed by 5 bases and J by 5 bases, leaving 6 bases between them. There are 11 residues in the CDR3. Germline loops: CDR1 SGHTA, CDR2 FQGNSA. The CDR3 nucleotides are TGTGCCAGCAGCCTATCTACTGAAGCTTTCTTT. Amino acids: CASSLSTEAFF.

The chain carries TRBV12-3 or TRBV12-4 and TRBJ1-1; D gene uncertain. V was shortened by 4 bases and J by 0 bases, with 6 bases between the two germline ends. The CDR3 consists of 13 residues. The CDR3 protein is CASSSQLNTEAFF. CDR3 nucleotide sequence: TGTGCCAGCAGTTCCCAGTTGAACACTGAAGCTTTCTTT.

J is TRBJ1-2 and V is TRBV12-3 or TRBV12-4; a weak D match, TRBD1 (6 bases). The V end was cut by 2 bases, the J end by 2 bases, with 6 bases between. The CDR3 extends over 13 amino acids. The CDR3 is CASSLQGNYGYTF. As DNA, the CDR3 is TGTGCCAGCAGTTTACAGGGGAACTATGGCTACACCTTC.